A single sample gave rise to the 32 T cell receptor beta chains below, sequenced in a study of T cell repertoires in cytomegalovirus infection. TCRdb fed the reads into MiXCR, producing one record per CDR3 protein. The repertoire includes hundreds of thousands of distinct CDR3 sequences, 33% of them detected once, and around a sixth sits in the top ten. These receptors have no known antigen. The sample here was cultured PBMCs, taken from culture after CMV antigen stimulation. The receptors here all came from a human donor in good health (CMV status not recorded). Some clones in this sample may be carry-over from other donors' samples.

This clonotype was observed many times. The chain combines TRBV7-2 with TRBJ1-6, with TRBD1 matching over 9 bases. The CDR3 sequence is 15 residues long. The J segment lost 12 bases and the V segment lost 5 bases, leaving 11 bases of the junction unmatched. Germline V gene data show CDR1 as SGHTA and CDR2 as FQGNSA. The CDR3 loop reads CASSAPIGTGLPLHF. CDR3 DNA sequence: TGTGCCAGCAGCGCCCCTATAGGGACAGGGCTACCCCTCCACTTT.

This clonotype has only a few counts. The rearrangement joins TRBV19 to TRBJ1-4; D unresolved. Deletions cut 5 bases from V and 0 bases from J, with 7 bases between. The CDR3 spans 14 residues. The V gene's germline CDR1 is LNHDA and CDR2 SQIVND (reference sequence). In DNA, the CDR3 is TGTGCCAGTAGTCCCCATGCAACTAATGAAAAACTGTTTTTT. This sequence encodes CASSPHATNEKLFF.

The CDR3 DNA follows: TGCGCCAGCAGCTTGGGGCAGGGGGCTGGGTACGAGCAGTACTTC. This sequence encodes CASSLGQGAGYEQYF. This rearrangement joins TRBV5-1 to TRBJ2-7; 8 positions agree with TRBD1. J was trimmed by 4 bases and V by 0 bases; bases with no gene match: 6. This CDR3 is 15 amino acids long. Germline V gene data show CDR1 as SGHRS and CDR2 as YFSETQ.

This clonotype was counted a few times. The CDR3 sequence: CASSLVRTGSLTF. CDR3 nucleotide sequence: TGTGCCAGCAGTTTAGTCAGGACAGGTTCCCTGACTTTC. This sequence joins TRBV27 and TRBJ2-6; 7 bases fit TRBD1. V dropped 2 bases and J dropped 15; count of bases not matched to a gene: 7. This CDR3 has 13 residues. In germline, CDR1 is MNHEY, CDR2 SMNVEV (reference sequence).

The chain links TRBV6-2 or TRBV6-3 to TRBJ2-7, with D maybe TRBD1 (6 bases). The ends were cut back, 8 bases at V and 4 bases at J, with 18 bases in the middle. Looked up from germline, CDR1 is MNHEY and CDR2 is SVGEGT. CDR3 length: 14 amino acids. The CDR3 DNA sequence: TGTGCCAGCCAGACAGGCCGAGGGGTATACGAGCAGTACTTC. Its protein is CASQTGRGVYEQYF.

CDR3: CASSYGRRGYQETQYF. The CDR3 DNA follows: TGTGCCAGCAGTTACGGAAGAAGGGGGTACCAAGAGACCCAGTACTTC. V is TRBV6-2 or TRBV6-3 and J is TRBJ2-5, with D possibly being TRBD1 (6 bases). Deletions cut 2 bases from V and 0 bases from J, with 13 bases between. This CDR3 has 16 residues. Germline V lookup: CDR1 MNHEY, CDR2 SVGEGT.

V gene TRBV6-5 combines with J gene TRBJ2-1; 7 bases agree with TRBD2. The CDR3 has 15 residues. J gave up 7 bases and V 4 bases, and 10 bases lay outside the gene matches. Germline V gives CDR1 MNHEY, CDR2 SVGAGI. The CDR3 DNA reads TGTGCCAGCAGTTCCCTCCGGGGGGTAATTAATGAGCAGTTCTTC. Residues: CASSSLRGVINEQFF.

This clonotype was seen many times. The chain links TRBV7-8 to TRBJ2-7, with 11 nucleotides matching TRBD2. The germline V gene encodes CDR1 SGHVS and CDR2 FQNEAQ. This CDR3 has 18 residues. The V and J ends lost 4 bases and 2 bases, in that order; junction bases with no gene match: 13. CDR3 sequence: CASSSVPGLAENTYEQYF. CDR3 bases: TGTGCCAGCAGCTCCGTCCCGGGACTAGCGGAGAATACCTACGAGCAGTACTTC.

The chain carries TRBV6-6 and TRBJ2-5; D gene uncertain. Trimming took off 8 bases at V and 7 bases at J, with 11 bases between the two ends. Germline-derived CDR1 and CDR2 are MNHNY and SVGAGI (reference sequence). The CDR3 spans 11 residues. The CDR3 here is CASGVRATQYF. CDR3 sequence (DNA): TGTGCCAGCGGGGTAAGAGCGACCCAGTACTTC.

In its sample, this clonotype was seen a few times. V and J are TRBV9 and TRBJ1-6, with 7 bases lining up with TRBD1. The V gene end was trimmed by 4 bases and the J gene end by 0 bases; junction bases not matched to a gene: 7. CDR1 is SGDLS, CDR2 YYNGEE, per germline. The CDR3 is made up of 17 amino acids. CDR3 sequence (DNA): TGTGCCAGCAGCTCAGGGGGAGGGCGCTCCTATAATTCACCCCTCCACTTT. It specifies CASSSGGGRSYNSPLHF.

In its sample, this clonotype was seen many times. This chain links TRBV7-2 with TRBJ1-1; 8 bases match TRBD1. V shed 5 bases and J 10 bases; nucleotides not matched to a gene: 12. The V gene's germline CDR1 is SGHTA and CDR2 FQGNSA. The CDR3 consists of 14 residues. The CDR3 is CASSARGQGSLAFF. CDR3 DNA sequence: TGTGCCAGCAGCGCCCGAGGACAGGGATCCTTAGCTTTCTTT.

This clonotype showed up just a few times. The CDR3 region is CATSTIRAGGPLSYNEQFF. The CDR3 DNA sequence: TGTGCCACCAGCACCATTAGAGCGGGGGGCCCACTGTCTTACAATGAGCAGTTCTTC. The rearrangement joins TRBV15 to TRBJ2-1, with 9 bases fitting TRBD2. The CDR3 has 19 residues. Per the germline V gene, CDR1 is LNHNV and CDR2 is YYDKDF (reference sequence). Trimming took 4 bases from V and 4 from J; bases not matched to a gene: 17.

The rearrangement joins TRBV20-1 to TRBJ1-2, with 12 bases matching TRBD1. The CDR3 loop spans 16 amino acids. Per germline, CDR1 DFQATT and CDR2 SNEGSKA (reference sequence). The trim removed 4 bases at V and 5 bases at J, leaving 11 bases unmatched. The DNA of the CDR3 is TGCAGTGCTACCCCCCCGGGACAGGGGGCGGAGTATGGCTACACCTTC. Translating it yields CSATPPGQGAEYGYTF.

The chain employs TRBV4-1 and TRBJ2-1; the D call may be TRBD1 or TRBD2 (5 bases each). This CDR3 is built from 13 residues. CDR1 MGHRA and CDR2 YSYEKL come from the germline V gene. V shed 1 base and J shed 13 bases, with 14 bases lying between them. This chain's CDR3 is CASSQVGRLAQFF. The CDR3 region has the DNA TGCGCCAGCAGCCAAGTGGGACGATTGGCCCAGTTCTTC.

V gene TRBV12-3 or TRBV12-4 combines with J gene TRBJ2-3; 7 nucleotides align to TRBD2. V lost 6 bases, J lost 0 bases, and 9 bases stayed unmatched. The CDR3 covers 16 residues. In nucleotides, the CDR3 is TGTGCCAGCAGCCTCGGGGGGAGCCTTAGCACAGATACGCAGTATTTT. Amino acid sequence: CASSLGGSLSTDTQYF.

Remarks on this clonotype: A read error is possible here, since a much larger clone lies one base away. The rearrangement uses TRBV7-9 and TRBJ1-3, with a weak D call TRBD1 (6 bases). V was pared by 7 bases and J by 4 bases, with 17 bases between. CDR1 is SEHNR, CDR2 FQNEAQ, per germline (reference sequence). The CDR3 has 15 residues. The CDR3 bases are TGTGCCAGCAATCGACAACAGGGACCGGGAAACACCATATATTTT. This gives the protein CASNRQQGPGNTIYF.

This chain links TRBV11-1 with TRBJ1-5; D is uncertain. V lost 5 bases and J lost 6, with 8 bases in between. This CDR3 spans 12 amino acids. Germline CDR1 SGHAT, CDR2 FQDESV (reference sequence). The CDR3 region has the DNA TGTGCCAGCAGCACTAACCGTCAGCCCCAGCATTTT. Translating it yields CASSTNRQPQHF.

This clonotype was counted a few times. The chain joins TRBV12-3 or TRBV12-4 to TRBJ2-5, with TRBD2 identical over 8 bases. The CDR3 has 16 amino acids. V lost 5 bases and J lost 1; bases outside the gene matches: 9. The CDR3 DNA reads as TGTGCCAGCAGTCTCGAAAGCGGGGGCGCCCAAGAGACCCAGTACTTC. It codes for CASSLESGGAQETQYF.

This chain links TRBV7-2 with TRBJ2-1; tentatively, D is TRBD2 (7 bases). This CDR3 is built from 14 residues. Germline CDR1 reads SGHTA; CDR2 reads FQGNSA. The V gene lost 5 bases and the J gene lost 7 bases, with 15 bases spanning the gap. The CDR3 DNA is TGTGCCAGCAGCGCTGGGGGGGCCGTGAATGAGCAGTTCTTC. Translation gives CASSAGGAVNEQFF.

This rearrangement joins TRBV14 to TRBJ2-1; unclear D gene. CDR1 SGHDN and CDR2 FVKESK come from the germline V gene. V shed 4 bases and J shed 0 bases, with 7 bases lying between them. The CDR3 length is 14 residues. This CDR3 is CASSLHLSYNEQFF. The CDR3 DNA sequence: TGTGCCAGCAGCCTCCACCTCTCCTACAATGAGCAGTTCTTC. The entire variable domain, with the rest obtained from reference TRBV14 and TRBJ2-1, is as follows: EAGVTQFPSHSVIEKGQTVTLRCDPISGHDNLYWYRRVMGKEIKFLLHFVKESKQDESGMPNNRFLAERTGGTYSTLKVQPAELEDSGVYFCASSLHLSYNEQFFGPGTRLTVL.

The V call is TRBV28, the J call TRBJ2-1; 9 bases align to TRBD2. Losses at the gene ends were 6 bases for V and 9 bases for J; bases not matched to a gene: 15. The germline V gene encodes CDR1 MDHEN and CDR2 SYDVKM. This CDR3 has 16 residues. The CDR3 sequence: CASRSAGTSTRSEQFF. CDR3 nucleotide sequence: TGTGCCAGCAGGTCGGCCGGGACTAGCACACGAAGTGAGCAGTTCTTC.

There are a few counts of this clonotype. DNA for the CDR3: TGTGCCAGCAGCCCACAAACAACCTATGCTGAGCAGTTCTTC. The encoded protein is CASSPQTTYAEQFF. The rearrangement links TRBV7-2 to TRBJ2-1; D is unclear. V dropped 5 bases and J dropped 9 bases, with 17 bases sitting between them. The CDR3 is 14 amino acids. Germline V gene data show CDR1 as SGHTA and CDR2 as FQGNSA.

The chain uses TRBV5-5 and TRBJ1-3; no clear D gene. V was clipped by 1 base and J by 2 bases, with 13 bases between them. Germline values: CDR1 SGHKS, CDR2 YYEKEE (reference sequence). This CDR3 spans 16 amino acids. The CDR3 DNA reads TGTGCCAGCAGCTTGTCGGGTGTTCGGACTGGAAACACCATATATTTT. Protein: CASSLSGVRTGNTIYF.

This clonotype came up once. The genes are TRBV20-1 and TRBJ1-1; TRBD1 matches at 10 bases. This CDR3 has 14 residues. CDR1 is DFQATT, CDR2 SNEGSKA, per germline (reference sequence). Trimming at V came to 4 bases and at J to 5 bases, leaving 7 bases not matched to a gene. CDR3 loop: CSAIPGTGVTEAFF. DNA for the CDR3: TGCAGTGCTATCCCGGGGACAGGGGTTACTGAAGCTTTCTTT.

This clonotype was found a few times. The chain joins TRBV6-1 to TRBJ1-2, with D unclear. The germline V gene has CDR1 MNHNS and CDR2 SASEGT. The CDR3 loop spans 11 amino acids. V lost 4 bases, J lost 3 bases, and 3 bases lay in between. As DNA, the CDR3 is TGTGCCAGCAGTGTCTACTATGGCTACACCTTC. Its translation: CASSVYYGYTF.

This clonotype has a count of ten or more. This chain links TRBV4-1 with TRBJ1-2; 9 bases map to TRBD1. V trimming: 4 bases; J trimming: 4 bases; junction bases outside the gene matches: 4. The CDR3 runs 14 residues. Germline loops: CDR1 MGHRA, CDR2 YSYEKL. CDR3 sequence reads: CASSPGQGSYGYTF. CDR3 in DNA: TGCGCCAGCAGCCCCGGACAGGGGAGCTATGGCTACACCTTC.

This chain links TRBV7-9 with TRBJ2-3, with 8 bases aligning to TRBD2. Germline V gives CDR1 SEHNR, CDR2 FQNEAQ (reference sequence). The CDR3 runs to 19 residues. V shed 5 bases, J shed 0 bases, and the junction held 16 bases outside the gene matches. Written as DNA, the CDR3 is TGTGCCAGCAGCCGTGGGGTAGCGGGACGACATACTAGCACAGATACGCAGTATTTT. Its translation: CASSRGVAGRHTSTDTQYF.

V and J are TRBV7-2 and TRBJ1-5; the D is unclear. Deletions cut 5 bases from V and 1 base from J, with 9 bases between. Germline assignment: CDR1 SGHTA and CDR2 FQGNSA. CDR3 length equals 14 residues. The CDR3 loop is CASSPQTSNQPQHF. The DNA for the CDR3 is TGTGCCAGCAGCCCCCAGACAAGCAATCAGCCCCAGCATTTT.

This clonotype came up a few times. The rearrangement joins TRBV20-1 to TRBJ1-5; D not resolved. The CDR3 spans 13 residues. Trimming took 2 bases from V and 6 from J, leaving 11 bases between them. Germline V gene lookup returns CDR1 DFQATT and CDR2 SNEGSKA (reference sequence). CDR3 residues: CSARFSGGQPQHF. The CDR3 DNA sequence: TGCAGTGCTAGATTTTCCGGTGGTCAGCCCCAGCATTTT.

The chain carries TRBV7-2 and TRBJ1-2; D remains ambiguous. V was cut by 3 bases and J by 4 bases, with 9 bases left in between. The CDR3 length is 13 residues. The germline V gene has CDR1 SGHTA and CDR2 FQGNSA. The DNA for the CDR3 is TGTGCCAGCAGCTTGAATTCCCTCTATGGCTACACCTTC. This gives the protein CASSLNSLYGYTF.

The chain couples TRBV7-2 to TRBJ2-2, with 7 positions matching TRBD1. With 2 bases clipped from V and 0 bases from J, the junction kept 3 bases outside the gene matches. Per germline, CDR1 SGHTA and CDR2 FQGNSA. CDR3 size: 16 residues. CDR3: CASSLYGTANTGELFF. Written as DNA, the CDR3 is TGTGCCAGCAGCTTATATGGGACAGCGAACACCGGGGAGCTGTTTTTT.

On this clonotype: One end of the junction fails to match germline, which may point to a read error. The genes are TRBV7-2 and TRBJ2-3; a possible D gene is TRBD1 (7 bases). This CDR3 contains 15 residues. Germline assignment: CDR1 SGHTA and CDR2 FQGNSA. Here the CDR3 reads CASSLQGGFTDTHYF. CDR3 in DNA: TGTGCCAGCAGCTTGCAGGGGGGTTTCACAGATACGCATTATTTT.